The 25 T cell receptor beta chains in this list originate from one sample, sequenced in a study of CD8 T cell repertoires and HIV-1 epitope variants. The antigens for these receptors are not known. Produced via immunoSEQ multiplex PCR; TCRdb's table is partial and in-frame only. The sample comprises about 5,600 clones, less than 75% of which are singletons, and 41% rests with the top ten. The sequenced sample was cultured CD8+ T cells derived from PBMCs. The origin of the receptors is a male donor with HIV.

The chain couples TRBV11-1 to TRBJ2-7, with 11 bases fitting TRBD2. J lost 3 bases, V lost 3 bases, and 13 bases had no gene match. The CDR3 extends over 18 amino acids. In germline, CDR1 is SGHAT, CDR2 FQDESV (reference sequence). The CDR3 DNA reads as TGTGCCAGCAGCTTGGGAGATTTACTAGCGGGAGAACACTACGAGCAGTACTTC. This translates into CASSLGDLLAGEHYEQYF.

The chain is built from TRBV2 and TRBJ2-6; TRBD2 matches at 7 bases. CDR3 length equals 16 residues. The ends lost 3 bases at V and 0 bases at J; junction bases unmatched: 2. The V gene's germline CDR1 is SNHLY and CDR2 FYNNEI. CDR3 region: CASSDGTTSGANVLTF. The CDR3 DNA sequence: TGTGCCAGCAGTGACGGGACTACCTCTGGGGCCAACGTCCTGACTTTC.

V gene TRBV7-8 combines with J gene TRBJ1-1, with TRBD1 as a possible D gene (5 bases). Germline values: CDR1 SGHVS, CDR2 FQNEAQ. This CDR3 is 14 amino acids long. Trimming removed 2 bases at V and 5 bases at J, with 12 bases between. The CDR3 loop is CASSLWGGGTEAFF. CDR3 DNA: TGTGCCAGCAGCTTATGGGGCGGGGGGACTGAAGCTTTCTTT.

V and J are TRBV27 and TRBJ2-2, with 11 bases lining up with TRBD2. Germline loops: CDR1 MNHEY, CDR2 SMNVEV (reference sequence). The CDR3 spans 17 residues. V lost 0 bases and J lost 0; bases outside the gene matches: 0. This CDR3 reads CASSLSGLAANTGELFF. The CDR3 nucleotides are TGTGCCAGCAGTTTATCGGGACTAGCGGCGAACACCGGGGAGCTGTTTTTT.

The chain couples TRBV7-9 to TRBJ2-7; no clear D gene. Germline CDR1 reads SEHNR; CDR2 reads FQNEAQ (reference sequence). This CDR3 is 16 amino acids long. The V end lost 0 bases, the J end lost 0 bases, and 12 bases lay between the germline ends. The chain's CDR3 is CASSLAGSTSSYEQYF. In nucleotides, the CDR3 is TGTGCCAGCAGCTTAGCGGGATCGACAAGCTCCTACGAGCAGTACTTC.

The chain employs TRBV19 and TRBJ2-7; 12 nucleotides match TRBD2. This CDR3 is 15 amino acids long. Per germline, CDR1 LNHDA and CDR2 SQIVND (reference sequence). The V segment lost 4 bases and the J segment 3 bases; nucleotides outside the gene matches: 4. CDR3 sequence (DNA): TGTGCCAGTAGTACACTAGCGGGAGGAAACTACGAGCAGTACTTC. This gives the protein CASSTLAGGNYEQYF. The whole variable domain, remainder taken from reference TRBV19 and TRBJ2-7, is DGGITQSPKYLFRKEGQNVTLSCEQNLNHDAMYWYRQDPGQGLRLIYYSQIVNDFQKGDIAEGYSVSREKKESFPLTVTSAQKNPTAFYLCASSTLAGGNYEQYFGPGTRLTVT.

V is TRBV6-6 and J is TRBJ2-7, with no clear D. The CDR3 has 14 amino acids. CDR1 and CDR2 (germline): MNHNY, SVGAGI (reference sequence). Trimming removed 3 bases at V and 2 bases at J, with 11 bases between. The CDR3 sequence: CASSYSGPTYEQYF. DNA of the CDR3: TGTGCCAGCAGTTATTCCGGGCCCACCTACGAGCAGTACTTC.

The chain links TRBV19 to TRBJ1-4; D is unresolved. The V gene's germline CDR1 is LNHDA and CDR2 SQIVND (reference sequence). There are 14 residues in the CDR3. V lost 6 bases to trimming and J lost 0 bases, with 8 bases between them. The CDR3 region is CASSDEATNEKLFF. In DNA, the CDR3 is TGTGCCAGTAGCGACGAAGCAACTAATGAAAAACTGTTTTTT.

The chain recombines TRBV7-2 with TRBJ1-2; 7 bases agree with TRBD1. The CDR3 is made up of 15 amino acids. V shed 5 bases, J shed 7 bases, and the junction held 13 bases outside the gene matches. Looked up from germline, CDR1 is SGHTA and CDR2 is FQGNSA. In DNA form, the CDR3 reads TGTGCCAGCAGCCTAGGGGACAGCGGGAGGGGTGGCTACACCTTC. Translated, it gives CASSLGDSGRGGYTF.

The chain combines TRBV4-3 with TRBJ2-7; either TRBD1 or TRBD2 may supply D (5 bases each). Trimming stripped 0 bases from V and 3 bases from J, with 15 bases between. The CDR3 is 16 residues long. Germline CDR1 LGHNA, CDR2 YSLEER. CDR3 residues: CASSQDWGPLDYEQYF. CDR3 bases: TGCGCCAGCAGCCAAGATTGGGGACCCCTGGACTACGAGCAGTACTTC.

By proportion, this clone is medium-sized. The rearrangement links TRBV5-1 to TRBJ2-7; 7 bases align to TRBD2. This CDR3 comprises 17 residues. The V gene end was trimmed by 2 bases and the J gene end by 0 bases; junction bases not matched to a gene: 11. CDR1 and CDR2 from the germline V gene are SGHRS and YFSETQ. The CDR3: CASSLYSGTTSSYEQYF. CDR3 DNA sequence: TGCGCCAGCAGCTTATACAGCGGGACCACAAGCTCCTACGAGCAGTACTTC. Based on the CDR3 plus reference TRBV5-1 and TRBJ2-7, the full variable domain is KAGVTQTPRYLIKTRGQQVTLSCSPISGHRSVSWYQQTPGQGLQFLFEYFSETQRNKGNFPGRFSGRQFSNSRSEMNVSTLELGDSALYLCASSLYSGTTSSYEQYFGPGTRLTVT.

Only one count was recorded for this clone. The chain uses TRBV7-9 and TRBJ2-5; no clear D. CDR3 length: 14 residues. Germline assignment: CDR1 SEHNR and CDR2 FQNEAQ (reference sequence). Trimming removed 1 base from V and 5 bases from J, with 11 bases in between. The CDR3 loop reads CASSLVQAAETQYF. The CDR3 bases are TGTGCCAGCAGCTTAGTCCAGGCGGCCGAGACCCAGTACTTC.

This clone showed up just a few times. CDR3 sequence reads: CAWGTGTNEKLFF. For the CDR3, the DNA is TGTGCCTGGGGGACAGGTACTAATGAAAAACTGTTTTTT. This chain connects TRBV30 to TRBJ1-4, with TRBD1 matching over 8 bases. Per the germline V gene, CDR1 is GTSNPN and CDR2 is SVGIG (reference sequence). The CDR3 loop spans 13 amino acids. After removal of 5 bases from V and 2 bases from J, the junction contained 1 base not matched to a gene.

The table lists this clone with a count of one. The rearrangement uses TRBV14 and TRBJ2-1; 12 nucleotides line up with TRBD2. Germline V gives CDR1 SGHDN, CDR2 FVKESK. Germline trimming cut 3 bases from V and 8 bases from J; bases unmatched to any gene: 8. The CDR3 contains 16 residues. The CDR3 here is CASSHLGLAGFDEQFF. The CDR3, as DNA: TGTGCCAGCAGCCATCTAGGACTAGCGGGATTTGATGAGCAGTTCTTC. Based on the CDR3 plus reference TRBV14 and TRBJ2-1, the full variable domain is EAGVTQFPSHSVIEKGQTVTLRCDPISGHDNLYWYRRVMGKEIKFLLHFVKESKQDESGMPNNRFLAERTGGTYSTLKVQPAELEDSGVYFCASSHLGLAGFDEQFFGPGTRLTVL.

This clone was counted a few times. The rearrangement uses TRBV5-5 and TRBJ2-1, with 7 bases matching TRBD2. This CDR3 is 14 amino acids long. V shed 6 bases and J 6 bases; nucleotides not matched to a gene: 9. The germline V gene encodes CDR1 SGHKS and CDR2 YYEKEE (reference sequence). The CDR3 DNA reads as TGTGCCAGCACCGAAAGGAGCGGGGTCAATGAGCAGTTCTTC. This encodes CASTERSGVNEQFF.

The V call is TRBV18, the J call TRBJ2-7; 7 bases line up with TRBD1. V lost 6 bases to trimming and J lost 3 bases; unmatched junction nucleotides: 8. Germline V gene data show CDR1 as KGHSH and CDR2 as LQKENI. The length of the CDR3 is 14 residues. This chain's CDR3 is CASSPGTAYYEQYF. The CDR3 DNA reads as TGTGCCAGCTCCCCCGGGACAGCTTACTACGAGCAGTACTTC.

The CDR3 DNA is TGCGCCAGCAGCCAGGGAGGACTAGCCAAAAACATTCAGTACTTC. Its translation: CASSQGGLAKNIQYF. The chain is built from TRBV4-1 and TRBJ2-4; weak D call: TRBD2 (6 bases). Trimming pared 3 bases from V and 0 bases from J, leaving 9 bases between. The CDR3 spans 15 residues. Germline V CDR1 and CDR2: MGHRA, YSYEKL.

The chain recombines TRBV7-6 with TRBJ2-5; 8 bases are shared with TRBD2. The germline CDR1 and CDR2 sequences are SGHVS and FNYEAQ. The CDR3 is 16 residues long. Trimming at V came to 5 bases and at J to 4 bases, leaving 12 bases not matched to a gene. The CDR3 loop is CASSPSGLETVETQYF. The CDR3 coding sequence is TGTGCCAGCAGCCCTTCGGGACTAGAGACGGTAGAGACCCAGTACTTC.

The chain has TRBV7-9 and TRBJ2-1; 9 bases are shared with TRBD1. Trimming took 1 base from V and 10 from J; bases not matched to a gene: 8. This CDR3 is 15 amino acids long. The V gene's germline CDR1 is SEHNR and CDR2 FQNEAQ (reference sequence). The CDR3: CASSLDGTGHLEQFF. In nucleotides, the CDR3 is TGTGCCAGCAGCTTAGACGGGACAGGGCACTTGGAGCAGTTCTTC. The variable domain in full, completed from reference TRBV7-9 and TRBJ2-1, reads DTGVSQNPRHKITKRGQNVTFRCDPISEHNRLYWYRQTLGQGPEFLTYFQNEAQLEKSRLLSDRFSAERPKGSFSTLEIQRTEQGDSAMYLCASSLDGTGHLEQFFGPGTRLTVL.

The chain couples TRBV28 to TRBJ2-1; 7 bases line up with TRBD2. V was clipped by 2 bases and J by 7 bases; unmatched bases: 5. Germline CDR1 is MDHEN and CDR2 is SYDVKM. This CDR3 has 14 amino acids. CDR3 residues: CASSLVGGNNEQFF. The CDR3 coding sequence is TGTGCCAGCAGTTTAGTGGGAGGGAATAATGAGCAGTTCTTC.

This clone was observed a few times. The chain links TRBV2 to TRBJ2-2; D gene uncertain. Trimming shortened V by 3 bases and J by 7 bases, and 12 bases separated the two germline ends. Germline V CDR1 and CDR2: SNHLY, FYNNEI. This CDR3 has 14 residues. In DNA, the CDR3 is TGTGCCAGCAGTGATGGGTTGGTGGGCGGGGAGCTGTTTTTT. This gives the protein CASSDGLVGGELFF.

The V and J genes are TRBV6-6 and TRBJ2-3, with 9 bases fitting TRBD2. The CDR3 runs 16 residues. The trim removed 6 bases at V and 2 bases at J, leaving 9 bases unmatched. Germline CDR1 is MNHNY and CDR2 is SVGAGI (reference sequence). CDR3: CASSQPASGDTDTQYF. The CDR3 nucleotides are TGTGCCAGCAGCCAACCTGCTAGCGGGGACACAGATACGCAGTATTTT.

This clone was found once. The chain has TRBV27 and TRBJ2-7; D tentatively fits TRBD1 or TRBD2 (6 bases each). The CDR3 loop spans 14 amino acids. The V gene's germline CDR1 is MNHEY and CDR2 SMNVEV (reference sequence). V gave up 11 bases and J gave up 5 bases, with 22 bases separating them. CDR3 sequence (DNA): TGTGCCCCGCCCCGGGTCGGGGGCGAGAACGAGCAGTACTTC. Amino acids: CAPPRVGGENEQYF.

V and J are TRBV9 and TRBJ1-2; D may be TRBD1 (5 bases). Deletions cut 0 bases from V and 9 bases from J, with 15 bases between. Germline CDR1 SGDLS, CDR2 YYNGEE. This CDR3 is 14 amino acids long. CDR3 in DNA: TGTGCCAGCAGCGTAGAACCCTATGCAGGGAGCTACACCTTC. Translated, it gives CASSVEPYAGSYTF.

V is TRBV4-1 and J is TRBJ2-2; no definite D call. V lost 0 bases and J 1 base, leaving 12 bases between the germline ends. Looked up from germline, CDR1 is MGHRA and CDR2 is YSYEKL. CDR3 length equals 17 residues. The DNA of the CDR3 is TGCGCCAGCAGCCAAGAGGGGAATCAGATGAACACCGGGGAGCTGTTTTTT. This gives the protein CASSQEGNQMNTGELFF.